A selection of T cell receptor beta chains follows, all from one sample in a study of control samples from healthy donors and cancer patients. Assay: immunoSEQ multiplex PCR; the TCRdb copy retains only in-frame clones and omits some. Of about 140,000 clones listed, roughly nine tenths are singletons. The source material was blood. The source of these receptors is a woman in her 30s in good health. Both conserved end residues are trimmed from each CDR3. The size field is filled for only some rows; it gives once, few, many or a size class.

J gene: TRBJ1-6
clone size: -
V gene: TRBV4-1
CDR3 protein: ASSQDGNLNSPLH

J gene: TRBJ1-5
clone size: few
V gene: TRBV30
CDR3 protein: AWTPGQVYQPQH

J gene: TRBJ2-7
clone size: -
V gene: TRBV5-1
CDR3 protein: ASSLRSGDPYEQY

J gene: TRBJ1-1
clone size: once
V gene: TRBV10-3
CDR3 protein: AIRAGQLNTEAF

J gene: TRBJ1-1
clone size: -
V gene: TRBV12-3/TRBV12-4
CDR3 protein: ASSFVNTEAF

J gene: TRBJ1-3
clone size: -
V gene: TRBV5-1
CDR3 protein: ASRTDGAGNTIY

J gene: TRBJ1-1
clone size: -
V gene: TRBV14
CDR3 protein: ASSRSRGLGAF

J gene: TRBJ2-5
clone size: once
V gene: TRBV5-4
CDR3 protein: ASSLAGAQKETQY

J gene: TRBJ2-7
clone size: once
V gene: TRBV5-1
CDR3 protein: ASSLAGGSYEQY

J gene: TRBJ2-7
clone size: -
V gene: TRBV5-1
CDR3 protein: ASSPLSGPYEQY

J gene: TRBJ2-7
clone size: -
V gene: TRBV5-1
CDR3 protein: ASSLEGSGTYEQY

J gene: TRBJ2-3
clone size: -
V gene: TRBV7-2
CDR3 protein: ASSPSVASSTDTQY

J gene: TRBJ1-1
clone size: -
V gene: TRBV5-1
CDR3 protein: ASSWDQGANTEAF

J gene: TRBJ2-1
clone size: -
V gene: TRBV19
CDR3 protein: ASSLQVGEQF

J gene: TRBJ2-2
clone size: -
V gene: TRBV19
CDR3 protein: ASKAVGTANTGELF

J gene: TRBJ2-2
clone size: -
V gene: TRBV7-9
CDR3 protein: ASSARLRTGELF

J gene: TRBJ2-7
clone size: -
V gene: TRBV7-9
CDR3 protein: ASSLDPERLVDEQY

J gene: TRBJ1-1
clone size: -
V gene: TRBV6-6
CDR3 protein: ASSLDRATTEAF

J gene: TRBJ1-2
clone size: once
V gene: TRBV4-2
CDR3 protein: ASSQWGQVYGYT

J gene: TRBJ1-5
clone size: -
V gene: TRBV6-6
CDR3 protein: ASRTGNNNQPQH

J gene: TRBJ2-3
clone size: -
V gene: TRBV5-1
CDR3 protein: ASSSVAWPDTQY

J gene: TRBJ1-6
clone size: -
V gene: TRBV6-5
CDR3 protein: ASRRQGDASPLH

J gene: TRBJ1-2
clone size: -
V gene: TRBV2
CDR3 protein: ASSASLFNYGYT

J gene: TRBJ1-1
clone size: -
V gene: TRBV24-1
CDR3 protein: ATSDTAPQTSTEAF

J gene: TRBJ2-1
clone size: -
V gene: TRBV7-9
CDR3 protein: ASSLDMNNEQF

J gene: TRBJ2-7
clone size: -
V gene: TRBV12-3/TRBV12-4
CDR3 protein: ASTLFSGYEQY

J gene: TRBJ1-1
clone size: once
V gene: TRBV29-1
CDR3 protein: SVEQSRVNTEAF

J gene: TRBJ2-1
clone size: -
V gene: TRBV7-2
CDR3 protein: ASSFSGRVYEQF

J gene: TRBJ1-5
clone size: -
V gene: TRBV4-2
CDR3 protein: ASSQDSSPLKQPQH

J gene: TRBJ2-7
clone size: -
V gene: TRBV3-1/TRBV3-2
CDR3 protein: ASSQARSSYEQY

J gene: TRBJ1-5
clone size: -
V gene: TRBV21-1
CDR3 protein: ASNRHRGNQPQH

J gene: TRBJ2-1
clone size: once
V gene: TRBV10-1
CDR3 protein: ASTGNYNEQF

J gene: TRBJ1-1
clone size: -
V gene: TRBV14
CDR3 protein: ASSPVMGREAF

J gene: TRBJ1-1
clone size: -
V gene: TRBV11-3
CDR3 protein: ASSLRGQGRNTEAF